The source of this T cell receptor beta chain is a study of CD8 T cells in Susac syndrome. Background on the study: Clinical remission applied to under 10 sequenced Susac syndrome patients, and six had active disease.

J gave up 3 bases and V 5 bases, and 12 bases lay outside the gene matches. Germline V lookup: CDR1 MDHEN, CDR2 SYDVKM. CDR3 length equals 17 residues. An input of about 0.45 to 1 ug of RNA was subjected to reverse transcription using random hexamers. TCRdb called the immunoSEQ multiplex PCR reads again in MiXCR, with one record for every CDR3 protein. The data hold 150,000 to 200,000 distinct CDR3 sequences, with roughly nine tenths observed a single time. This sequence joins TRBV28 and TRBJ2-7; TRBD2 aligns across 11 bases. This TCR was recovered from a human donor with Susac syndrome. Sequencing used CD4+ T cells from PBMCs. CDR3 sequence reads: CASSKLAGAGGYYEQYF. As DNA, the CDR3 is TGTGCCAGCAGTAAACTAGCGGGAGCGGGGGGATACTACGAGCAGTACTTC.